These 4 T cell receptor beta chains share one sample of origin, sequenced in a study of cytomegalovirus exposure and HLA in healthy donors. This PCR relied on a set of 60 Vbeta primers and 13 Jbeta primers. Here immunoSEQ multiplex PCR was the method, and the copy in TCRdb shows in-frame clones only, minus some. The sample lists about 140,000 clones, 70% occurring once. The sample consisted of PBMCs. The receptors stem from a woman under 40 in good health and CMV-seronegative.

V is TRBV5-1 and J is TRBJ2-5; perhaps TRBD2 as D (6 bases). The DNA end is a closer match to TRBJ2-7, so the J assignment may be wrong. The CDR3 length is 16 residues. CDR1 and CDR2 from the germline V gene are SGHRS and YFSETQ. The CDR3 spells CASSARGYLGAYEQYF. The CDR3 coding sequence is TGCGCCAGCAGCGCCCGGGGGTATCTGGGCGCCTACGAGCAGTACTTC.

This clone showed up just once. This rearrangement joins TRBV5-6 to TRBJ2-2, with 7 nucleotides matching TRBD2. This CDR3 comprises 16 residues. Germline CDR1 is SGHDT and CDR2 is YYEEEE. Unmatched junction bases numbered 9, after V lost 4 bases and J lost 3 bases. This chain's CDR3 is CASSPWGGSDTGELFF. In nucleotides, the CDR3 is TGTGCCAGCAGCCCATGGGGGGGTTCCGACACCGGGGAGCTGTTTTTT.

The chain joins TRBV6-1 to TRBJ1-2; a weak D match, TRBD1 (5 bases). This CDR3 contains 14 residues. CDR1 and CDR2 (germline): MNHNS, SASEGT. Trimming left V 5 bases short and J 2 bases short, with 12 bases between. DNA for the CDR3: TGTGCCAGCAGTCCGGACACTACAAACTATGGCTACACCTTC. It yields the protein CASSPDTTNYGYTF.

The chain has TRBV5-6 and TRBJ1-3; the match to TRBD1 covers 7 bases. Losses at the gene ends were 4 bases for V and 3 bases for J; bases not matched to a gene: 16. The germline V gene encodes CDR1 SGHDT and CDR2 YYEEEE. The CDR3 consists of 18 residues. The DNA of the CDR3 is TGTGCCAGCAGCCCCCGAATCGACAGGGATGTTTATGGAAACACCATATATTTT. This encodes CASSPRIDRDVYGNTIYF.